Listed here are 5 T cell receptor beta chains from one sample, sequenced in a study of cytomegalovirus exposure and HLA in healthy donors. The study ran its PCR with 60 Vbeta and 13 Jbeta primers. Measured with immunoSEQ multiplex PCR; TCRdb has only the in-frame clones, and not every one. The sample holds approximately 100,000 clones, approximately 71% seen once. Material for sequencing was PBMCs. The receptors were sampled from a woman aged 70-85 years in good health and CMV-seropositive.

This clone has only a few counts. V is TRBV2 and J is TRBJ2-7; TRBD2 might be the D (7 bases). This CDR3 comprises 13 residues. V lost 11 bases, J lost 0 bases, and 14 bases lay in between. Germline loops: CDR1 SNHLY, CDR2 FYNNEI. CDR3 sequence (DNA): TGTGCCCAAGGGGGGGGAGCCTCCTACGAGCAGTACTTC. Amino acids: CAQGGGASYEQYF.

The V call is TRBV7-2, the J call TRBJ2-2; 9 bases match TRBD2. This CDR3 is 16 amino acids long. V lost 6 bases and J lost 2; bases outside the gene matches: 7. The germline CDR1 and CDR2 sequences are SGHTA and FQGNSA. CDR3 bases: TGTGCCAGCAGGCCCGCGGGACTAGCCAACACCGGGGAGCTGTTTTTT. The encoded protein is CASRPAGLANTGELFF.

This chain uses TRBV30 with TRBJ2-7; 8 positions agree with TRBD2. Germline loops: CDR1 GTSNPN, CDR2 SVGIG (reference sequence). This CDR3 region has 14 residues. V shed 3 bases, J shed 6 bases, and the junction held 10 bases outside the gene matches. CDR3 sequence reads: CAWRRSGGQIEQYF. The CDR3 region has the DNA TGTGCCTGGAGGAGGAGCGGGGGACAAATCGAGCAGTACTTC.

This clone has a handful of counts. The chain carries TRBV30 and TRBJ2-7; D is perhaps TRBD1 (5 bases). The V end was cut by 2 bases, the J end by 0 bases, with 8 bases between. Germline V gene lookup returns CDR1 GTSNPN and CDR2 SVGIG (reference sequence). The CDR3 spans 13 residues. The CDR3 region is CAWSLDNSYEQYF. As DNA, the CDR3 is TGTGCCTGGAGTCTGGACAACTCCTACGAGCAGTACTTC.

This clone was counted a few times. The chain uses TRBV6-5 and TRBJ1-1; no firm D call. The CDR3 totals 14 residues. Trimming stripped 8 bases from V and 0 bases from J, with 13 bases between. Germline lookup yields CDR1 MNHEY and CDR2 SVGAGI. The CDR3 DNA sequence: TGTGCCAGCCAAGGAGGCGAGTTGAACACTGAAGCTTTCTTT. Translation gives CASQGGELNTEAFF.